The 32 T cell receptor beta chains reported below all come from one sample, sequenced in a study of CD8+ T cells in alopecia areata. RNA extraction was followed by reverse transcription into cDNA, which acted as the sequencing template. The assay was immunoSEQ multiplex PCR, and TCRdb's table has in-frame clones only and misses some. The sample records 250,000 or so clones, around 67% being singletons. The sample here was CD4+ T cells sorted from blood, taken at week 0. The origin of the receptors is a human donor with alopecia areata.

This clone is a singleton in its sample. The DNA for the CDR3 is TGTGCCAGCAGCTCCGGACAGGGGGCTTTAGGCTACACCTTC. Protein: CASSSGQGALGYTF. The rearrangement uses TRBV13 and TRBJ1-2; TRBD1 aligns across 11 bases. Germline assignment: CDR1 PRHDT and CDR2 FYEKMQ (reference sequence). Trimming took 4 bases from V and 8 from J; bases not matched to a gene: 6. This CDR3 spans 14 amino acids.

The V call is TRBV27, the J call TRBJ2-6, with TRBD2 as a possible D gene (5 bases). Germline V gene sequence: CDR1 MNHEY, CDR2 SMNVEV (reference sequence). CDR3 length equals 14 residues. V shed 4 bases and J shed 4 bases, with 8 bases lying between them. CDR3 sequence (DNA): TGTGCCAGCAGTTGGGGAGCCGGGGCCAACGTCCTGACTTTC. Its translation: CASSWGAGANVLTF.

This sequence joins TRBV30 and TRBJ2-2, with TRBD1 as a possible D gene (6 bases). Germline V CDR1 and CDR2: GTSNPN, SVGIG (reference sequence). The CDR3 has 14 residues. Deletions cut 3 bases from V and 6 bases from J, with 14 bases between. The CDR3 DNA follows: TGTGCCTGGAGGGAACTGGGGGCCGCCGGGGAGCTGTTTTTT. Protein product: CAWRELGAAGELFF.

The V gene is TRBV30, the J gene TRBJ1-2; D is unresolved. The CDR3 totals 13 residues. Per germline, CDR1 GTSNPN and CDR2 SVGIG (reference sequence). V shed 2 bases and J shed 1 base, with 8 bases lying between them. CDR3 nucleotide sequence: TGTGCCTGGAGTCATGGTCGTAACTATGGCTACACCTTC. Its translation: CAWSHGRNYGYTF.

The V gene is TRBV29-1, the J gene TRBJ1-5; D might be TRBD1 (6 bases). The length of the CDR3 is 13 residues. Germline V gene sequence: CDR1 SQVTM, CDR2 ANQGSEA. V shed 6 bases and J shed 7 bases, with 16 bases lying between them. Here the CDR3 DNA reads TGCAGCGTAAGCCGACAGGTTGGGCAGCCCCAGCATTTT. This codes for CSVSRQVGQPQHF.

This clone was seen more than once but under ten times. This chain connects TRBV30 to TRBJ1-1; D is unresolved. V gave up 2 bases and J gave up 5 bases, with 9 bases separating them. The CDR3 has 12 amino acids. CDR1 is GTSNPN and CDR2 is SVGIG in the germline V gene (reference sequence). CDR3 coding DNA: TGTGCCTGGAGTATAAGTAGGACTGAAGCTTTCTTT. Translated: CAWSISRTEAFF.

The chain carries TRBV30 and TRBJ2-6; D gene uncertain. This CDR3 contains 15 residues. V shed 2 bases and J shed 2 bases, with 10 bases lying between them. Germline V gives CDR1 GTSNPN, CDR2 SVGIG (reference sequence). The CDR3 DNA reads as TGTGCCTGGAGTCTTTGGGCGGCTGGGGCCAACGTCCTGACTTTC. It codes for CAWSLWAAGANVLTF.

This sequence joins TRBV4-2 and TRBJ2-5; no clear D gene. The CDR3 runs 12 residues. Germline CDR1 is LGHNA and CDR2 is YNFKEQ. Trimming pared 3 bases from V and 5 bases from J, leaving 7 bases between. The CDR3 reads CASSQGRETQYF. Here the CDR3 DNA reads TGTGCCAGCAGCCAGGGTCGGGAGACCCAGTACTTC.

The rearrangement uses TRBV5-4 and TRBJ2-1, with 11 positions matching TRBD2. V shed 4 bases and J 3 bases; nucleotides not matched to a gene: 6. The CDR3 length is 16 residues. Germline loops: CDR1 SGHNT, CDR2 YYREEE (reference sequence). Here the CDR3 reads CASSGPSGGIYNEQFF. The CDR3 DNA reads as TGTGCCAGCAGCGGACCTAGCGGGGGGATCTACAATGAGCAGTTCTTC.

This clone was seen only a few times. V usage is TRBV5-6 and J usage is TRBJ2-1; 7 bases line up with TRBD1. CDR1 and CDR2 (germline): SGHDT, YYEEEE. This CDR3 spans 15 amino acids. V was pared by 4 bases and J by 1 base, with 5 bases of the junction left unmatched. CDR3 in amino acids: CASSADRFSYNEQFF. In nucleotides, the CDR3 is TGTGCCAGCAGCGCGGACAGGTTTTCCTACAATGAGCAGTTCTTC.

The CDR3 sequence is CASAGLRSAVDYGYTF. The CDR3 coding sequence is TGCGCCAGCGCCGGGTTAAGGTCTGCAGTTGACTATGGCTACACCTTC. The rearrangement joins TRBV4-1 to TRBJ1-2; D gene uncertain. This CDR3 is built from 16 residues. Trimming cost V 8 bases and J 3 bases, with 22 bases left between them. Germline CDR1 reads MGHRA; CDR2 reads YSYEKL.

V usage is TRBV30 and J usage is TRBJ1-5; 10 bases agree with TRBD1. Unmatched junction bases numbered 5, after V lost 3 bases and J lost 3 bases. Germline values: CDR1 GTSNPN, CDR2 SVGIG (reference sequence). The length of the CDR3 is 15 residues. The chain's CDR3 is CAWSDRGLLNQPQHF. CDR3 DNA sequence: TGTGCCTGGAGCGACAGGGGGCTCCTCAATCAGCCCCAGCATTTT.

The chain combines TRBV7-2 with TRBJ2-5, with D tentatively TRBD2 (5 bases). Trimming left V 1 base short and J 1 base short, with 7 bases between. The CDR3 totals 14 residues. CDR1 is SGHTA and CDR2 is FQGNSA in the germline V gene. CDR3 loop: CASSLGGGQETQYF. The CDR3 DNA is TGTGCCAGCAGCTTAGGTGGAGGCCAAGAGACCCAGTACTTC.

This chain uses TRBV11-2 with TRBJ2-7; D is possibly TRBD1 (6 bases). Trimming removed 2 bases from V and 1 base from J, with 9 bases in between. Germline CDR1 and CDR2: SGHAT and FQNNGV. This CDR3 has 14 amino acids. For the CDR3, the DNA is TGTGCCAGCAGCTTAACAGGGAGATCCTACGAGCAGTACTTC. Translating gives CASSLTGRSYEQYF.

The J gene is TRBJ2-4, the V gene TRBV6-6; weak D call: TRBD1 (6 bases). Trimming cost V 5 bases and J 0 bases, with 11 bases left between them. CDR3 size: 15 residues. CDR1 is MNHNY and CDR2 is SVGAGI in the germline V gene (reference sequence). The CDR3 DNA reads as TGTGCCAGCAGTCCGACAGGCGTAGCCAAAAACATTCAGTACTTC. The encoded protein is CASSPTGVAKNIQYF.

The CDR3 region has the DNA TGCAGCCTCTGGGTCCTAACGGGGGAGACCCAGTACTTC. Translation: CSLWVLTGETQYF. V and J are TRBV29-1 and TRBJ2-5, with a weak D call TRBD2 (5 bases). Trimming pared 8 bases from V and 5 bases from J, leaving 18 bases between. This CDR3 comprises 13 residues. In germline, CDR1 is SQVTM, CDR2 ANQGSEA.

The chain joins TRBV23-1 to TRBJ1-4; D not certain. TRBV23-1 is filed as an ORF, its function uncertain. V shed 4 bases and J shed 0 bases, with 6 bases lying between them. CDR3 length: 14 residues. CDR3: CASSLRSTNEKLFF. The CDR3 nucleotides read TGCGCCAGCAGTCTAAGATCAACTAATGAAAAACTGTTTTTT.

For the CDR3, the DNA is TGTGCCAGCAGACAGGGGAACAATCAGCCCCAGCATTTT. This codes for CASRQGNNQPQHF. The chain has TRBV25-1 and TRBJ1-5, with TRBD1 matching 7 bases. V lost 6 bases, J lost 3 bases, and 2 bases stayed unmatched. Germline CDR1 and CDR2: MGHDK and SYGVNS. This CDR3 comprises 13 residues.

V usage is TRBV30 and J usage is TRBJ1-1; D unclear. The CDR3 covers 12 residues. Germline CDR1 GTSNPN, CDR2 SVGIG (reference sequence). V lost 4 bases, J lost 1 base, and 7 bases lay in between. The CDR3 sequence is CAWTTENTEAFF. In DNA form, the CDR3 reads TGTGCCTGGACCACAGAGAACACTGAAGCTTTCTTT.

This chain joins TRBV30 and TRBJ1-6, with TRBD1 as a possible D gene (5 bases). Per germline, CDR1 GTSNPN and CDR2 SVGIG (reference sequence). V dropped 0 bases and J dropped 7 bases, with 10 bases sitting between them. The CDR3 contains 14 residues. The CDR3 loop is CAWSVDSGNSPLHF. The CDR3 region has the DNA TGTGCCTGGAGTGTCGACAGTGGCAATTCACCCCTCCACTTT.

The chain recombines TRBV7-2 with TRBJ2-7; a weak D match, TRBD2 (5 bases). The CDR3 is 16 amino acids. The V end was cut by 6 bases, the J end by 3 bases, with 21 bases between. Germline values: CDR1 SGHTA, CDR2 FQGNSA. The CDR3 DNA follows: TGTGCCAGCAGGTTTGATCCCGGGGTACCGGGCTACGAGCAGTACTTC. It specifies CASRFDPGVPGYEQYF.

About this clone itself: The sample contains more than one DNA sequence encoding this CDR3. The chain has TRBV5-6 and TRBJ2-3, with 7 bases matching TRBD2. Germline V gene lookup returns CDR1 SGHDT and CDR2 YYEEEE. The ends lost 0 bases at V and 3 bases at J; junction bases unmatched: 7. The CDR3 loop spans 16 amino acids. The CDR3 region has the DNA TGTGCCAGCAGCTTGGAGGGAGGGCGGCGTACAGATACGCAGTATTTT. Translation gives CASSLEGGRRTDTQYF.

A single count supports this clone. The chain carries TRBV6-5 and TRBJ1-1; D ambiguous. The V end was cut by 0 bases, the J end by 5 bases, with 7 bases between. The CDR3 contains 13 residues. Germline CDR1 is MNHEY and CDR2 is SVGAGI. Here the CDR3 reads CASSYSMVTEAFF. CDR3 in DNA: TGTGCCAGCAGTTACTCGATGGTAACTGAAGCTTTCTTT.

Written as DNA, the CDR3 is TGCGCCAGCAGCCAAGATCTGGTGGCTCCCTACGAGCAGTACTTC. Translated, it gives CASSQDLVAPYEQYF. This sequence joins TRBV4-1 and TRBJ2-7, with D uncertain. CDR1 is MGHRA and CDR2 is YSYEKL in the germline V gene. V lost 0 bases and J 2 bases, leaving 11 bases between the germline ends. CDR3 size: 15 residues.

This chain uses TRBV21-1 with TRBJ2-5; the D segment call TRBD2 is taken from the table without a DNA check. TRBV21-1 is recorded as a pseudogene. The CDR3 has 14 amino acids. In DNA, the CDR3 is TGTGCCAGCAGCAAAGAAGCGGGAGCCGAGACCCAGTACTTC. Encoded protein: CASSKEAGAETQYF.

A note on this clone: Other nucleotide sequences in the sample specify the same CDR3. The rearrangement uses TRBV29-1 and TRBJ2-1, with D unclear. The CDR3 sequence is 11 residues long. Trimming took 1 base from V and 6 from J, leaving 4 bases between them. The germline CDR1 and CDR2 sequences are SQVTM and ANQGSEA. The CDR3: CSVEGFNEQFF. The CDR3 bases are TGCAGCGTTGAAGGGTTCAATGAGCAGTTCTTC.

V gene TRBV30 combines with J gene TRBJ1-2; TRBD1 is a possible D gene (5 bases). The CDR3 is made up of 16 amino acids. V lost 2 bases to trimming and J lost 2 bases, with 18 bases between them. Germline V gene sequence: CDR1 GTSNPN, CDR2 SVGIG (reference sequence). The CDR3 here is CAWSPPGAGSNYGYTF. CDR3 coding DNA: TGTGCCTGGAGTCCCCCCGGGGCGGGATCAAACTATGGCTACACCTTC.

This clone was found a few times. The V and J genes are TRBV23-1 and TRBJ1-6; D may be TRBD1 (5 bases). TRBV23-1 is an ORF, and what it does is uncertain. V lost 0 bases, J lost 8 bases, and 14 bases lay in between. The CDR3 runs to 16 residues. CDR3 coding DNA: TGCGCCAGCAGTCAATCTAACGCAGGGTGGCATTCACCCCTCCACTTT. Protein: CASSQSNAGWHSPLHF.

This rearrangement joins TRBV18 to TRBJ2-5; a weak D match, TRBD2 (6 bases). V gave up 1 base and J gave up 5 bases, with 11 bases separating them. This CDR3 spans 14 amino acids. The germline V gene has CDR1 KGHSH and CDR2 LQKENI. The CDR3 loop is CASSPQDGSETQYF. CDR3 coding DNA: TGTGCCAGCTCACCACAGGACGGGAGCGAGACCCAGTACTTC. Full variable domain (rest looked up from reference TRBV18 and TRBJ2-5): NAGVMQNPRHLVRRRGQEARLRCSPMKGHSHVYWYRQLPEEGLKFMVYLQKENIIDESGMPKERFSAEFPKEGPSILRIQQVVRGDSAAYFCASSPQDGSETQYFGPGTRLLVL.

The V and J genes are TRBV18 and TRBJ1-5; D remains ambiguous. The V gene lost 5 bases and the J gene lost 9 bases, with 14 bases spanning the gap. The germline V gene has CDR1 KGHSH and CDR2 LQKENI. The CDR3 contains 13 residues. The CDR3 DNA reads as TGTGCCAGCTCAGCTAGCCGTCGAGGGCCCCAGCATTTT. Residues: CASSASRRGPQHF.

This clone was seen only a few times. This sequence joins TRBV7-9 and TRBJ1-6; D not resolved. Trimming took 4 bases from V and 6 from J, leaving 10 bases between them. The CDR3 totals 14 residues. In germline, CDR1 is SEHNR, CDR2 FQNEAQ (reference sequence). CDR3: CASSSQRTNSPLHF. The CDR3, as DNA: TGTGCCAGCAGCTCACAGCGAACTAATTCACCCCTCCACTTT.

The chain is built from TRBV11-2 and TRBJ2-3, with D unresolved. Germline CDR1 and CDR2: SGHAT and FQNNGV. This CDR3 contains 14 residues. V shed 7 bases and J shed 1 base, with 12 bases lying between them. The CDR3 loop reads CASTLFPGTDTQYF. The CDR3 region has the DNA TGTGCCAGCACCCTTTTTCCCGGCACAGATACGCAGTATTTT. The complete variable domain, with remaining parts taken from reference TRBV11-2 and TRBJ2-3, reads EAGVAQSPRYKIIEKRQSVAFWCNPISGHATLYWYQQILGQGPKLLIQFQNNGVVDDSQLPKDRFSAERLKGVDSTLKIQPAKLEDSAVYLCASTLFPGTDTQYFGPGTRLTVL.